Listed below are T cell receptor beta chains from one sample, sequenced in a study of T cell changes during pregnancy in multiple sclerosis. TCRdb's table, derived via immunoSEQ multiplex PCR, lists solely in-frame clones and lacks some. The repertoire has around 50,000 clones, about 90% of them found once; the top ten carry approximately 0.18%. Sequencing was performed on CD4+ T cells from peripheral blood mononuclear cells, taken after pregnancy. Receptor source: a female donor in good health, enrolled as a control in a pregnancy study. The CDR3 runs from the conserved cysteine through the conserved F or W. D genes are given only for firm matches. Only some rows state a clone size, as once, few, many or a class for expanded clones.

V	size	J	D	length	CDR3	DNA
TRBV13	-	TRBJ2-7	-	14	CASSPVGRPREQYF	TGTGCCAGCAGCCCCGTGGGGCGGCCGAGGGAGCAGTACTTC
TRBV2	few	TRBJ2-7	-	12	CASSLTTYEQYF	TGTGCCAGCAGCCTGACTACCTACGAGCAGTACTTC
TRBV2	-	TRBJ2-2	TRBD2	16	CASSQEGLLAVGELFF	TGTGCCAGCAGTCAAGAGGGACTACTAGCCGTCGGGGAGCTGTTTTTT
TRBV4-3	once	TRBJ2-3	-	15	CASSRLGQSTDTQYF	TGCGCCAGCAGCCGTTTAGGACAAAGCACAGATACGCAGTATTTT
TRBV6-5	-	TRBJ2-2	-	13	CASSPSVAGELFF	TGTGCCAGCAGTCCCTCCGTCGCCGGGGAGCTGTTTTTT
TRBV30	-	TRBJ2-3	TRBD1	15	CAWSTRDRFTDTQYF	TGTGCCTGGAGTACCCGGGACAGATTCACAGATACGCAGTATTTT
TRBV6-5	-	TRBJ1-1	TRBD1	14	CASSTRTGRGEAFF	TGTGCCAGCAGTACTCGGACAGGGAGAGGTGAAGCTTTCTTT
TRBV18	-	TRBJ2-7	-	14	CASSLKQGPYEQYF	TGTGCCAGCTCACTGAAACAGGGACCCTACGAGCAGTACTTC
TRBV5-1	-	TRBJ2-2	-	13	CASSLTVTGELFF	TGCGCCAGCAGCCTGACTGTCACCGGGGAGCTGTTTTTT
TRBV28	-	TRBJ1-5	-	14	CASSLREGNQPQHF	TGTGCCAGCAGTTTACGCGAGGGCAATCAGCCCCAGCATTTT
TRBV27	-	TRBJ1-2	TRBD1	14	CASSLYPPQGDHTF	TGTGCCAGCAGTTTATACCCCCCTCAGGGGGATCACACCTTC
TRBV5-5	-	TRBJ2-7	TRBD2	15	CASSAGLGLAYEQYF	TGTGCCAGCAGCGCGGGACTAGGACTGGCGTACGAGCAGTACTTC
TRBV30	-	TRBJ2-7	-	14	CAWSPPPSRGEQYF	TGTGCCTGGAGTCCCCCACCCAGCCGGGGGGAGCAGTACTTC
TRBV4-2	-	TRBJ2-7	TRBD2	16	CASSPSGRGATYEQYF	TGTGCCAGCAGCCCCTCGGGGCGGGGGGCCACCTACGAGCAGTACTTC
TRBV7-3	-	TRBJ2-1	TRBD2	17	CASSLGGSGGAGNEQFF	TGTGCCAGCAGCTTAGGAGGGAGCGGGGGGGCGGGGAATGAGCAGTTCTTC
TRBV4-2	-	TRBJ2-3	TRBD2	20	CASSQDPALAGGSSTDTQYF	TGTGCCAGCAGCCAAGATCCCGCCCTAGCGGGGGGTTCTAGCACAGATACGCAGTATTTT
TRBV13	-	TRBJ1-4	TRBD1	15	CASSLGTGFREKLFF	TGTGCCAGCAGCTTAGGGACAGGGTTTCGGGAAAAACTGTTTTTT
TRBV21-1	-	TRBJ2-3	-	16	CASSIPPGGVKRTQYF	TGTGCCAGCAGCATCCCCCCAGGGGGCGTGAAGCGGACGCAGTATTTT
TRBV5-1	-	TRBJ1-4	TRBD1	15	CASSLGQVMNEKLFF	TGCGCCAGCAGCTTAGGACAGGTGATGAATGAAAAACTGTTTTTT
TRBV7-9	once	TRBJ2-3	TRBD2	15	CASSFLSGGADTQYF	TGTGCCAGCAGCTTTCTTAGCGGGGGAGCAGATACGCAGTATTTT
TRBV7-2	-	TRBJ1-2	-	15	CASSEMVTGIYGYTF	TGTGCCAGCAGCGAGATGGTAACAGGGATCTATGGCTACACCTTC
TRBV5-6	-	TRBJ1-1	-	12	CASSRRGGEAFF	TGTGCCAGCAGCCGTCGGGGGGGGGAAGCTTTCTTT
TRBV6-5	-	TRBJ1-2	TRBD1	15	CASSYSITGVDGYTF	TGTGCCAGCAGTTACTCCATAACAGGGGTAGATGGCTACACCTTC
TRBV4-3	-	TRBJ1-2	-	16	CASSQDSGNPLHGYTF	TGCGCCAGCAGCCAAGATTCAGGGAATCCCTTACATGGCTACACCTTC
TRBV5-6	-	TRBJ2-1	TRBD2	11	CASSSLAGEFF	TGTGCCAGCAGCTCTCTAGCGGGGGAGTTCTTC
TRBV28	few	TRBJ1-2	TRBD1	13	CASTMTGGGGYTF	TGTGCCAGCACCATGACAGGGGGCGGCGGCTACACCTTC
TRBV28	-	TRBJ1-1	-	13	CASSYGGSAEAFF	TGTGCCAGCAGTTATGGGGGGAGCGCTGAAGCTTTCTTT
TRBV15	-	TRBJ1-6	-	13	CATSRAGNSPLHF	TGTGCCACCAGCAGAGCAGGGAACTCACCCCTCCACTTT
TRBV5-4	-	TRBJ2-7	TRBD2	16	CASSPLGGALSYEQYF	TGTGCCAGCAGCCCCCTCGGGGGGGCCCTCTCCTACGAGCAGTACTTC
TRBV18	-	TRBJ1-2	-	17	CASSLAQPRTNDYGYTF	TGTGCCAGCTCCCTGGCACAACCGAGAACTAATGACTATGGCTACACCTTC
TRBV5-1	-	TRBJ2-2	-	15	CASSLADRNTGELFF	TGCGCCAGCAGCTTGGCCGACAGAAACACCGGGGAGCTGTTTTTT
TRBV15	-	TRBJ1-2	-	15	CATSKKGGRGYGYTF	TGTGCCACCAGCAAGAAAGGAGGGAGGGGCTATGGCTACACCTTC
TRBV7-2	-	TRBJ1-5	-	13	CASSLRGNQPQHF	TGTGCCAGCAGCTTAAGGGGAAATCAGCCCCAGCATTTT
TRBV6-6	-	TRBJ2-1	TRBD1	14	CASRRGQGDNEQFF	TGTGCCAGCAGGCGGGGACAGGGAGACAATGAGCAGTTCTTC
TRBV15	-	TRBJ2-4	TRBD1	14	CATSSQQGADIQYF	TGTGCCACCAGCAGCCAACAGGGGGCAGACATTCAGTACTTC
TRBV6-6	once	TRBJ1-4	-	14	CASRSTGTNEKLFF	TGTGCCAGCAGATCGACAGGAACTAATGAAAAACTGTTTTTT
TRBV4-2	-	TRBJ1-3	TRBD1	16	CASSQVGQGSGNTIYF	TGTGCCAGCAGCCAAGTCGGACAGGGGTCTGGAAACACCATATATTTT
TRBV5-1	-	TRBJ2-6	-	16	CASSFSVVSGANVLTF	TGCGCCAGCAGCTTTTCGGTGGTCTCTGGGGCCAACGTCCTGACTTTC
TRBV2	once	TRBJ2-5	-	12	CATALVGETQYF	TGTGCCACGGCGCTAGTTGGAGAGACCCAGTACTTC
TRBV28	-	TRBJ1-4	TRBD1	16	CASSSRGTGVIEKLFF	TGTGCCAGCAGTTCTCGGGGGACAGGGGTTATAGAAAAACTGTTTTTT
TRBV4-1	-	TRBJ1-3	TRBD1	18	CASSQDRGQGAPGNTIYF	TGCGCCAGCAGCCAAGATAGAGGACAGGGGGCGCCTGGAAACACCATATATTTT
TRBV29-1	-	TRBJ1-2	TRBD1	14	CSVIGTGGHYGYTF	TGCAGCGTTATAGGGACAGGGGGACACTATGGCTACACCTTC
TRBV6-5	-	TRBJ1-2	-	15	CASSYYPRGNYGYTF	TGTGCCAGCAGTTACTATCCCCGGGGGAACTATGGCTACACCTTC